This T cell receptor (beta chain) was captured by sequencing in a study of control samples from healthy donors and cancer patients (dated by TCRdb to 2020 to 2022). The germline V gene specifies SGDLS as CDR1 and YYNGEE as CDR2. The junction carries 9 bases between V and J, which are trimmed by 0 bases and 6 bases respectively. Inclusive of the bounding cysteine and phenylalanine, the CDR3 is 14 residues long. Only the CDR3 part of the read is kept: 42 bases, read in frame from the first base. The library relied on the immunoSEQ multiplex PCR assay. TCRdb stores this immuneACCESS table with in-frame sequences only. Part of the clones is absent; in the studies checked, under half of the shortfall reflects unresolved V genes, and no reason is known for the rest. The sample table records 90,000 to 100,000 clones; 79% of these occur just once. The ten largest clones add up to about 11% of the sample.

Of note for this clone: Its binding antigen is unknown. The input lacks base qualities; no much larger clone sits a single base away.

This receptor chain uses TRBV9 and TRBJ1-4, with a tentative D gene TRBD1 over 5 matching bases. Material: blood. This clonotype originated in a woman in her thirties in good health. Here is the DNA: TGTGCCAGCAGCGTAGGTGACAGCTATGAAAAACTGTTTTTT. This yields the protein CASSVGDSYEKLFF. With all but the CDR3 taken from the reference TRBV9 and TRBJ1-4 genes, the full variable domain is: DSGVTQTPKHLITATGQRVTLRCSPRSGDLSVYWYQQSLDQGLQFLIQYYNGEERAKGNILERFSAQQFPDLHSELNLSSLELGDSALYFCASSVGDSYEKLFFGSGTQLSVL.